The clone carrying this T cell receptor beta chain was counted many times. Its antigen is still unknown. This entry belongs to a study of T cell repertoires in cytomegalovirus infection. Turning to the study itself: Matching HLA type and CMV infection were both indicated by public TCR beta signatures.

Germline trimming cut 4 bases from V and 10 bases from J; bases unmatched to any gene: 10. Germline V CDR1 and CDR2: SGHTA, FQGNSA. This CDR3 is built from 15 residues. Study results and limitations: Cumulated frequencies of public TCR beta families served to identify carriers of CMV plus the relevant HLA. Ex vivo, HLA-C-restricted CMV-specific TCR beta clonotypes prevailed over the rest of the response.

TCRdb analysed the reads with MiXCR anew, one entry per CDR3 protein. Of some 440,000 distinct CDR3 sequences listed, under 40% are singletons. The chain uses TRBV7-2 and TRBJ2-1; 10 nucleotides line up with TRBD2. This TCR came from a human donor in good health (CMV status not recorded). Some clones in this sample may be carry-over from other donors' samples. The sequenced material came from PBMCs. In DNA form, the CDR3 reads TGTGCCAGCAGCTCGTCGCTAGCGGGGGCTCACGAGCAGTTCTTC. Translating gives CASSSSLAGAHEQFF.